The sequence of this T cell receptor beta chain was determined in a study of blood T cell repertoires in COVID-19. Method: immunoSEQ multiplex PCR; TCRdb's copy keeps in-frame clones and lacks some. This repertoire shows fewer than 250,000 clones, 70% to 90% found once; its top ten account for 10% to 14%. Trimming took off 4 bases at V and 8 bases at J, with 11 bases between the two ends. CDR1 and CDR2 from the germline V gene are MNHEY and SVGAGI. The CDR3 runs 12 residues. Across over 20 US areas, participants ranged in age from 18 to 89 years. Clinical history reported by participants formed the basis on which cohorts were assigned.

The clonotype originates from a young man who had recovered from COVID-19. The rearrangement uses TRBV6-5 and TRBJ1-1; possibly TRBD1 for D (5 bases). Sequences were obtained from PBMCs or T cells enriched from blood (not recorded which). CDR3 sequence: CASSSSGSEAFF. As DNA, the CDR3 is TGTGCCAGCAGTTCATCAGGGTCGGAAGCTTTCTTT.